This note documents a single T cell receptor (beta chain) sequence. The antigen is unknown. The DNA ends 3 residues before the CDR3 does, and the rest of the CDR3 is filled in from the germline J gene. This entry comes from a study of T cells in women clearing cervical HPV infection. Findings of the study overall: Richness plus V gene abundances separated cases from controls with AUC around 0.8.

The CDR3 spans 15 residues. From germline, CDR1 is MDHEN and CDR2 SYDVKM. The protocol was immunoSEQ multiplex PCR, while the TCRdb copy is restricted to in-frame clones and leaves out a portion. The sample totals roughly 37,000 clones. Source material: blood buffy coat. This TCR derives from a woman between 18 and 70 years old with a cervical HPV16 infection that either progressed to CIN3+ or cleared (not recorded which). The genes are TRBV28 and TRBJ1-2; 8 bases agree with TRBD1. The CDR3 sequence is CASSLAGTGHEGYTF. The sequenced part of the CDR3 DNA is TGTGCCAGCAGTTTAGCCGGGACAGGCCATGAGGGC.